A single sample is the source of the 22 T cell receptor beta chains below, sequenced in a study of blood T cell repertoires in COVID-19. Method: immunoSEQ multiplex PCR; TCRdb's copy keeps in-frame clones and lacks some. The table lists fewer than 250,000 clones, about 83% of them singletons, with around 5.5% in the top ten. Sequencing was performed on peripheral blood. The origin of the receptors is a human donor in a cohort sampled during active COVID-19.

The genes are TRBV7-2 and TRBJ2-5; 12 bases agree with TRBD2. CDR3 length: 16 amino acids. The V gene's germline CDR1 is SGHTA and CDR2 FQGNSA. Trimming took 5 bases from V and 9 from J; bases not matched to a gene: 13. The CDR3 spells CASSKGLAGSGGSQYF. CDR3 bases: TGTGCCAGCAGCAAAGGACTAGCGGGGTCGGGCGGGTCCCAGTACTTC.

The chain has TRBV7-6 and TRBJ2-5; D uncertain. Germline V CDR1 and CDR2: SGHVS, FNYEAQ. This CDR3 is built from 16 residues. Trimming took off 2 bases at V and 3 bases at J, with 16 bases between the two ends. In DNA form, the CDR3 reads TGTGCCAGCAGCTTACTTACTGGAGTCCAGAAAGAGACCCAGTACTTC. Its translation is CASSLLTGVQKETQYF.

This clone was counted between two and nine times. V usage is TRBV12-3 or TRBV12-4 and J usage is TRBJ2-7, with a tentative D call TRBD2 (5 bases). The V end lost 6 bases, the J end lost 1 base, and 7 bases lay between the germline ends. The CDR3 consists of 12 residues. The CDR3 spells CASRGRSYEQYF. The CDR3 DNA is TGTGCCAGCAGAGGGAGATCCTACGAGCAGTACTTC.

DNA for the CDR3: TGTGCCATCAGTGAGCCGCGGGGGACCACTAACTATGGCTACACCTTC. It is translated as CAISEPRGTTNYGYTF. The J gene is TRBJ1-2, the V gene TRBV10-3; tentatively, D is TRBD1 (5 bases). V lost 2 bases, J lost 0 bases, and 13 bases lay in between. Germline V gene lookup returns CDR1 ENHRY and CDR2 SYGVKD. This CDR3 is 16 amino acids long.

The chain joins TRBV5-6 to TRBJ1-1; 7 bases map to TRBD1. Germline V gene data show CDR1 as SGHDT and CDR2 as YYEEEE. This CDR3 region has 13 residues. Losses at the gene ends were 6 bases for V and 10 bases for J; bases not matched to a gene: 12. The CDR3 DNA follows: TGTGCCAGCACCCCGGTGGGACAGACGATAGCTTTCTTT. This encodes CASTPVGQTIAFF.

V gene TRBV11-3 combines with J gene TRBJ1-1, with a possible D match to TRBD1 (5 bases). In germline, CDR1 is SGHNT, CDR2 YENEEA. V was clipped by 4 bases and J by 7 bases, with 13 bases between them. The CDR3 runs 13 residues. The CDR3 region is CASSSIPGGEAFF. CDR3 sequence (DNA): TGTGCCAGCAGCTCCATCCCGGGGGGTGAAGCTTTCTTT.

The V gene is TRBV27, the J gene TRBJ2-7; a possible D gene is TRBD2 (6 bases). The V gene's germline CDR1 is MNHEY and CDR2 SMNVEV (reference sequence). Trimming removed 8 bases from V and 4 bases from J, with 15 bases in between. The CDR3 runs to 13 residues. Here the CDR3 DNA reads TGTGCCAGCTCGGAGGGCAGCTATTACGAGCAGTACTTC. Protein product: CASSEGSYYEQYF.

The table lists this clone with a few counts. The chain recombines TRBV27 with TRBJ2-1; 7 nucleotides match TRBD1. The trim removed 0 bases at V and 2 bases at J, leaving 1 base unmatched. Per the germline V gene, CDR1 is MNHEY and CDR2 is SMNVEV (reference sequence). The CDR3 sequence is 15 residues long. CDR3 residues: CASSLSTGAYNEQFF. For the CDR3, the DNA is TGTGCCAGCAGTTTATCAACAGGGGCCTACAATGAGCAGTTCTTC.

This rearrangement joins TRBV3-1 (or the pseudogene TRBV3-2) to TRBJ2-7, with 9 bases that match TRBD2. J was trimmed by 2 bases and V by 3 bases; bases with no gene match: 5. This CDR3 spans 15 amino acids. Germline values: CDR1 LGHDT, CDR2 YNNKEL (reference sequence). CDR3 DNA: TGTGCCAGCAGCCAGCAGCCTAGCGGGACCTACGAGCAGTACTTC. Residues: CASSQQPSGTYEQYF.

The chain uses TRBV9 and TRBJ2-5; TRBD1 aligns across 7 bases. CDR1 SGDLS and CDR2 YYNGEE come from the germline V gene. Losses at the gene ends were 4 bases for V and 4 bases for J; bases not matched to a gene: 16. The CDR3 is 17 amino acids. In DNA form, the CDR3 reads TGTGCCAGCAGCCCCCCGGCATTACAGGGGCCGGGAGAGACCCAGTACTTC. Encoded protein: CASSPPALQGPGETQYF.

The rearrangement uses TRBV10-3 and TRBJ1-4; D remains ambiguous. The CDR3 loop spans 13 amino acids. In germline, CDR1 is ENHRY, CDR2 SYGVKD. The V gene lost 7 bases and the J gene lost 1 base, with 7 bases spanning the gap. In DNA form, the CDR3 reads TGTGCCATCATGTCACAAACTAATGAAAAACTGTTTTTT. Translation gives CAIMSQTNEKLFF.

The chain is built from TRBV24-1 and TRBJ2-3; 9 nucleotides align to TRBD2. Trimming at V came to 4 bases and at J to 6 bases, leaving 16 bases not matched to a gene. This CDR3 is 18 amino acids long. The V gene's germline CDR1 is KGHDR and CDR2 SFDVKD. The DNA of the CDR3 is TGTGCCACCAGTGACCGACAACGTAGCGGGAGTTTTGTGGATACGCAGTATTTT. Its translation: CATSDRQRSGSFVDTQYF.

The CDR3 nucleotides read TGTGCCAGCGGGAGACAGGGGGACGCCACTGAAGCTTTCTTT. As protein: CASGRQGDATEAFF. The chain links TRBV7-9 to TRBJ1-1, with 9 bases aligning to TRBD1. The CDR3 consists of 14 residues. V was pared by 8 bases and J by 4 bases, with 8 bases of the junction left unmatched. Germline V gene sequence: CDR1 SEHNR, CDR2 FQNEAQ (reference sequence).

The chain joins TRBV24-1 to TRBJ2-7, with 10 positions matching TRBD2. The CDR3 sequence is 19 residues long. Germline assignment: CDR1 KGHDR and CDR2 SFDVKD. V shed 4 bases, J shed 6 bases, and the junction held 20 bases outside the gene matches. The CDR3 DNA sequence: TGTGCCACCAGTGACTCCAAAAGCGGGAGGGGGATATTTCTGGCCGAGCAGTACTTC. Translated: CATSDSKSGRGIFLAEQYF.

The J gene is TRBJ2-7, the V gene TRBV4-1, with 8 bases aligning to TRBD1. CDR1 and CDR2 from the germline V gene are MGHRA and YSYEKL. Trimming took 6 bases from V and 6 from J; bases not matched to a gene: 10. The CDR3 has 14 amino acids. In nucleotides, the CDR3 is TGCGCCAGCAGACAAACGGGACAGGTAGGCGAGCAGTACTTC. It is translated as CASRQTGQVGEQYF.

V and J are TRBV27 and TRBJ1-4; 7 bases are shared with TRBD1. This CDR3 contains 14 residues. Looked up from germline, CDR1 is MNHEY and CDR2 is SMNVEV (reference sequence). V was clipped by 6 bases and J by 4 bases; unmatched bases: 5. The CDR3 loop reads CASRLGQRNEKLFF. The DNA of the CDR3 is TGTGCCAGCAGACTGGGACAGCGTAATGAAAAACTGTTTTTT.

This chain uses TRBV18 with TRBJ2-1; 10 positions match TRBD2. CDR1 KGHSH and CDR2 LQKENI come from the germline V gene. The CDR3 covers 15 residues. Germline trimming cut 3 bases from V and 7 bases from J; bases unmatched to any gene: 6. This CDR3 is CASSPSGGARNEQFF. The CDR3 nucleotides read TGTGCCAGCTCACCGAGCGGGGGGGCTCGTAATGAGCAGTTCTTC.

This chain connects TRBV6-5 to TRBJ2-1; the match to TRBD1 covers 7 bases. The CDR3 consists of 13 residues. From germline, CDR1 is MNHEY and CDR2 SVGAGI. The V gene end was trimmed by 3 bases and the J gene end by 6 bases; junction bases not matched to a gene: 2. The CDR3 nucleotides are TGTGCCAGCAGTTATAACAGGGGCAATGAGCAGTTCTTC. Translated: CASSYNRGNEQFF.

This rearrangement joins TRBV7-2 to TRBJ2-5; 7 nucleotides line up with TRBD2. Losses at the gene ends were 7 bases for V and 5 bases for J; bases not matched to a gene: 10. The CDR3 covers 14 residues. In germline, CDR1 is SGHTA, CDR2 FQGNSA. The CDR3 spells CASTSAGLRETQYF. CDR3 DNA sequence: TGTGCCAGCACCTCAGCGGGGCTCCGGGAGACCCAGTACTTC.

V and J are TRBV5-1 and TRBJ1-1; D is ambiguous. There are 15 residues in the CDR3. Trimming removed 0 bases from V and 1 base from J, with 10 bases in between. Germline loops: CDR1 SGHRS, CDR2 YFSETQ. The CDR3 DNA reads TGCGCCAGCAGCTTGGCAATGGGCAAGAACACTGAAGCTTTCTTT. Translating gives CASSLAMGKNTEAFF.

The rearrangement links TRBV4-2 to TRBJ2-7; TRBD2 matches 14 bases. CDR1 LGHNA and CDR2 YNFKEQ come from the germline V gene. The CDR3 runs 18 residues. With 4 bases clipped from V and 5 bases from J, the junction kept 13 bases outside the gene matches. The CDR3: CASSPGLAGVLGFNEQYF. CDR3 coding DNA: TGTGCCAGCAGCCCGGGACTAGCGGGGGTACTAGGTTTTAACGAGCAGTACTTC.

The genes are TRBV4-1 and TRBJ1-5; 7 bases map to TRBD1. V dropped 5 bases and J dropped 3; count of bases not matched to a gene: 7. The CDR3 length is 15 residues. Germline CDR1 reads MGHRA; CDR2 reads YSYEKL. CDR3 sequence: CASSNRDSLNQPQHF. In DNA, the CDR3 is TGCGCCAGCAGCAACCGGGACAGCCTCAATCAGCCCCAGCATTTT.